The 30 T cell receptor beta chains below were found in one sample sequenced in a study of response to subunit inactivated influenza vaccine. TCRdb redid the calling of the RT-PCR reads with MiXCR, one entry per CDR3 protein. The data hold more than 700,000 distinct CDR3 sequences, with about 20% observed a single time. The material sequenced was PBMCs from blood, taken 5 to 6 days after vaccination. The receptors originated from a man aged 50-60 years who received an inactivated influenza vaccine.

This clonotype has more than one count but fewer than ten. The chain uses TRBV20-1 and TRBJ2-1; 10 positions agree with TRBD2. Germline V CDR1 and CDR2: DFQATT, SNEGSKA (reference sequence). J was trimmed by 8 bases and V by 6 bases; bases with no gene match: 13. This CDR3 has 15 amino acids. CDR3 residues: CSAPSASGSVYEQFF. The CDR3 region has the DNA TGCAGTGCCCCCTCGGCTAGCGGGAGTGTTTATGAGCAGTTCTTC.

This clonotype was picked up a small number of times. This chain connects TRBV5-6 to TRBJ2-1; the D gene is possibly TRBD1 (5 bases). The CDR3 covers 14 residues. V was trimmed by 10 bases and J by 4 bases, leaving 18 bases between them. Germline V lookup: CDR1 SGHDT, CDR2 YYEEEE. CDR3 residues: CAVSIWGFYNEQFF. The DNA for the CDR3 is TGTGCCGTCTCCATCTGGGGCTTTTACAATGAGCAGTTCTTC.

The V and J genes are TRBV28 and TRBJ2-5; unclear D gene. Trimming took 6 bases from V and 2 from J, leaving 16 bases between them. The CDR3 is 15 amino acids. Germline V lookup: CDR1 MDHEN, CDR2 SYDVKM. DNA of the CDR3: TGTGCCAGCAGCCGCATCGACGGATTACAAGAGACCCAGTACTTC. Translated: CASSRIDGLQETQYF.

This chain uses TRBV10-3 with TRBJ2-7, with D perhaps assigned TRBD1 or TRBD2 (5 bases each). Germline V gives CDR1 ENHRY, CDR2 SYGVKD. The CDR3 consists of 16 residues. V lost 0 bases, J lost 0 bases, and 12 bases lay in between. The CDR3 DNA follows: TGTGCCATCAGTGAGTCCAGGGCGGGTAGCTCCTACGAGCAGTACTTC. Translating it yields CAISESRAGSSYEQYF.

This clonotype occurred many times. V gene TRBV27 combines with J gene TRBJ2-7, with TRBD1 matching 9 bases. This CDR3 comprises 15 residues. With V trimmed by 2 bases and J by 6 bases, 8 bases remained unmatched. Per germline, CDR1 MNHEY and CDR2 SMNVEV (reference sequence). CDR3 region: CASSLHPGTGTEQYF. CDR3 coding DNA: TGTGCCAGCAGTTTACACCCCGGGACAGGGACCGAGCAGTACTTC.

This clonotype was recorded a few times. V is TRBV5-1 and J is TRBJ1-3, with TRBD1 matching over 8 bases. J lost 2 bases, V lost 8 bases, and 6 bases had no gene match. The germline V gene encodes CDR1 SGHRS and CDR2 YFSETQ. CDR3 size: 14 residues. CDR3 bases: TGCGCCAGTTCAGAACAGGGGGCTGGAAACACCATATATTTT. Protein: CASSEQGAGNTIYF.

This clonotype was observed many times. The rearrangement uses TRBV20-1 and TRBJ2-4; maybe TRBD1 (6 bases). Trimming took 0 bases from V and 0 from J, leaving 9 bases between them. Germline loops: CDR1 DFQATT, CDR2 SNEGSKA (reference sequence). CDR3 size: 15 residues. CDR3 sequence: CSAREDSLAKNIQYF. DNA of the CDR3: TGCAGTGCTAGAGAGGACAGTCTAGCCAAAAACATTCAGTACTTC.

V gene TRBV20-1 combines with J gene TRBJ2-1; 10 nucleotides align to TRBD1. The length of the CDR3 is 14 residues. J lost 10 bases, V lost 2 bases, and 8 bases had no gene match. Germline V gene lookup returns CDR1 DFQATT and CDR2 SNEGSKA (reference sequence). DNA for the CDR3: TGCAGTGCTAGACGCCGGGACAGGGGATGGGAGCAGTTCTTC. Its protein product is CSARRRDRGWEQFF.

The J gene is TRBJ2-2, the V gene TRBV6-1; no definite D call. V dropped 6 bases and J dropped 5 bases, with 10 bases sitting between them. Germline V CDR1 and CDR2: MNHNS, SASEGT. This CDR3 comprises 13 residues. As DNA, the CDR3 is TGTGCCAGCAGAACAGTTAGTACCGGGGAGCTGTTTTTT. Residues: CASRTVSTGELFF.

This rearrangement joins TRBV4-2 to TRBJ2-1; TRBD1 matches 8 bases. The CDR3 is 18 residues long. V gave up 1 base and J gave up 2 bases; unmatched junction bases: 10. Per germline, CDR1 LGHNA and CDR2 YNFKEQ. The CDR3, as DNA: TGTGCCAGCAGCCAAGGTGGACTCAGGGGGCGACCCTACAATGAGCAGTTCTTC. It translates to CASSQGGLRGRPYNEQFF.

This clonotype was seen repeatedly, ten times or more. This chain uses TRBV20-1 with TRBJ2-5; D perhaps matches TRBD2 (5 bases). The germline CDR1 and CDR2 sequences are DFQATT and SNEGSKA (reference sequence). This CDR3 has 14 amino acids. V lost 6 bases and J lost 1, with 15 bases in between. CDR3 nucleotide sequence: TGCAGTGCCCATCGATTGGAGGCCCAAGAGACCCAGTACTTC. It encodes CSAHRLEAQETQYF.

V is TRBV5-1 and J is TRBJ2-7; possibly TRBD2 for D (6 bases). The V and J ends lost 5 bases and 3 bases respectively, with 18 bases between them. CDR3 length equals 15 residues. CDR1 SGHRS and CDR2 YFSETQ come from the germline V gene. The chain's CDR3 is CASSLRDFLNYEQYF. CDR3 bases: TGCGCCAGCAGTCTCCGGGACTTCCTAAACTACGAGCAGTACTTC.

This clonotype was seen a few times. The chain combines TRBV27 with TRBJ2-1; the match to TRBD2 covers 7 bases. CDR1 is MNHEY and CDR2 is SMNVEV in the germline V gene (reference sequence). The CDR3 runs to 15 residues. CDR3 protein: CASVPTSAGEDEQFF. DNA for the CDR3: TGTGCTTCCGTCCCCACTAGCGCGGGGGAGGATGAGCAGTTCTTC.

V gene TRBV27 combines with J gene TRBJ1-1; D is undetermined. V lost 6 bases, J lost 1 base, and 15 bases lay in between. The length of the CDR3 is 15 residues. In germline, CDR1 is MNHEY, CDR2 SMNVEV (reference sequence). Here the CDR3 reads CASRPPFTRNTEAFF. CDR3 in DNA: TGTGCCAGCAGGCCACCCTTCACAAGGAACACTGAAGCTTTCTTT.

This clonotype was observed a few times. The chain couples TRBV4-2 to TRBJ2-7, with 8 bases that match TRBD1. The CDR3 has 14 amino acids. Trimming took 7 bases from V and 1 from J; bases not matched to a gene: 6. Germline V gene lookup returns CDR1 LGHNA and CDR2 YNFKEQ. CDR3 amino acids: CASTSGTGSYEQYF. The CDR3 DNA sequence: TGTGCCAGCACGTCCGGGACAGGTTCCTACGAGCAGTACTTC.

The V and J genes are TRBV5-1 and TRBJ2-2, with D unclear. V lost 1 base and J lost 1, with 11 bases in between. The germline V gene has CDR1 SGHRS and CDR2 YFSETQ. CDR3 length: 16 amino acids. The CDR3 sequence: CASSLSNGRNTGELFF. In DNA form, the CDR3 reads TGCGCCAGCAGCTTGAGCAATGGCAGGAACACCGGGGAGCTGTTTTTT. Variable domain in full (rest from reference TRBV5-1 and TRBJ2-2): KAGVTQTPRYLIKTRGQQVTLSCSPISGHRSVSWYQQTPGQGLQFLFEYFSETQRNKGNFPGRFSGRQFSNSRSEMNVSTLELGDSALYLCASSLSNGRNTGELFFGEGSRLTVL.

There are many counts of this clonotype. The V and J genes are TRBV5-1 and TRBJ1-2, with a possible D match to TRBD1 (5 bases). CDR1 SGHRS and CDR2 YFSETQ come from the germline V gene. V lost 0 bases and J lost 4, with 10 bases in between. The CDR3 extends over 14 amino acids. CDR3 residues: CASSLGDRSYGYTF. The CDR3, as DNA: TGCGCCAGCAGCTTGGGAGACAGAAGCTATGGCTACACCTTC.

The chain recombines TRBV6-1 with TRBJ2-2; 7 bases map to TRBD1. The CDR3 consists of 14 residues. The V segment lost 6 bases and the J segment 8 bases; nucleotides outside the gene matches: 9. The germline V gene encodes CDR1 MNHNS and CDR2 SASEGT. CDR3 nucleotide sequence: TGTGCCAGCAGGGAGACAGGGCGGTCGGGGGAGCTGTTTTTT. It specifies CASRETGRSGELFF.

The V and J genes are TRBV4-3 and TRBJ2-1, with 8 bases fitting TRBD2. V shed 0 bases and J 0 bases; nucleotides not matched to a gene: 4. This CDR3 region has 17 residues. Germline V gene lookup returns CDR1 LGHNA and CDR2 YSLEER. CDR3 sequence reads: CASSQDRSGVSYNEQFF. CDR3 DNA: TGCGCCAGCAGCCAAGATCGTAGCGGGGTCTCCTACAATGAGCAGTTCTTC.

This clonotype was observed a handful of times. The CDR3 sequence is CASSQVSVYEQYF. The CDR3 region has the DNA TGTGCCAGCAGCCAAGTTAGCGTCTACGAGCAGTACTTC. V and J are TRBV3-1 and TRBJ2-7; possibly TRBD2 for D (5 bases). CDR1 and CDR2 (germline): LGHDT, YNNKEL (reference sequence). This CDR3 is 13 amino acids long. Trimming removed 1 base from V and 3 bases from J, with 7 bases in between.

In its sample, this clonotype was seen a few times. In DNA form, the CDR3 reads TGCGCCAGCAGCTTGGAGGGGCACAATCAGCCCCAGCATTTT. This gives the protein CASSLEGHNQPQHF. The V and J genes are TRBV5-1 and TRBJ1-5; D perhaps matches TRBD1 (5 bases). CDR1 is SGHRS and CDR2 is YFSETQ in the germline V gene. There are 14 residues in the CDR3. The V end lost 0 bases, the J end lost 3 bases, and 7 bases lay between the germline ends. Together with reference TRBV5-1 and TRBJ1-5, the CDR3 gives the full variable domain: KAGVTQTPRYLIKTRGQQVTLSCSPISGHRSVSWYQQTPGQGLQFLFEYFSETQRNKGNFPGRFSGRQFSNSRSEMNVSTLELGDSALYLCASSLEGHNQPQHFGDGTRLSIL.

This clonotype has just a few counts. The chain combines TRBV12-3 or TRBV12-4 with TRBJ2-7; 7 bases map to TRBD1. The CDR3 loop spans 14 amino acids. V gave up 5 bases and J gave up 0 bases; unmatched junction bases: 4. CDR3 residues: CASSPDRDSYEQYF. The CDR3 DNA follows: TGTGCCAGCAGTCCCGACAGGGACTCCTACGAGCAGTACTTC.

This clonotype was counted only a few times. The V and J genes are TRBV29-1 and TRBJ2-2; perhaps D is TRBD1 or TRBD2 (5 bases each). This CDR3 region has 12 residues. Trimming cost V 0 bases and J 11 bases, with 10 bases left between them. Germline CDR1 reads SQVTM; CDR2 reads ANQGSEA. For the CDR3, the DNA is TGCAGCGTTGAAGAGGGGGTGGGAGAGCTGTTTTTT. Encoded protein: CSVEEGVGELFF.

This clonotype was picked up many times. This chain uses TRBV6-2 or TRBV6-3 with TRBJ2-7; 11 nucleotides match TRBD1. The CDR3 is 15 residues long. After removal of 6 bases from V and 8 bases from J, the junction contained 12 bases not matched to a gene. Germline V CDR1 and CDR2: MNHEY, SVGEGT. The DNA for the CDR3 is TGTGCCAGCAGGAAACCCGCAGGGACAGGGGGTAAGCAGTACTTC. It specifies CASRKPAGTGGKQYF.

This chain joins TRBV20-1 and TRBJ1-1; D is uncertain. Deletions cut 3 bases from V and 7 bases from J, with 12 bases between. The CDR3 runs to 12 residues. Germline-derived CDR1 and CDR2 are DFQATT and SNEGSKA (reference sequence). This CDR3 reads CSASGQFDEAFF. The CDR3, as DNA: TGCAGTGCTAGTGGTCAATTTGATGAAGCTTTCTTT.

This clonotype was counted between two and nine times. This sequence joins TRBV7-3 and TRBJ2-2, with D perhaps TRBD2 (5 bases). Trimming shortened V by 9 bases and J by 4 bases, and 15 bases separated the two germline ends. CDR1 is SGHTA and CDR2 is FQGTGA in the germline V gene. The CDR3 covers 14 residues. The CDR3 loop reads CASSWLAGTGELFF. Here the CDR3 DNA reads TGTGCCAGTTCGTGGCTAGCCGGCACCGGGGAGCTGTTTTTT.

In this sample, this clonotype turned up a few times. This chain links TRBV20-1 with TRBJ2-1; 11 bases are a match to TRBD2. CDR1 and CDR2 from the germline V gene are DFQATT and SNEGSKA (reference sequence). V was pared by 5 bases and J by 7 bases, with 7 bases of the junction left unmatched. The CDR3 spans 14 residues. The CDR3 DNA is TGCAGTGCTTCTAGCGGGGGGTTTGGTAATGAGCAGTTCTTC. Translated, it gives CSASSGGFGNEQFF.

This chain links TRBV11-2 with TRBJ2-5, with 13 bases matching TRBD2. CDR1 and CDR2 (germline): SGHAT, FQNNGV. This CDR3 spans 16 amino acids. The V gene end was trimmed by 3 bases and the J gene end by 5 bases; junction bases not matched to a gene: 6. The CDR3 DNA reads TGTGCCAGCAGCTTTACTAGCGGGGGGGCCGGGGAGACCCAGTACTTC. Translated, it gives CASSFTSGGAGETQYF.

This clonotype has just a few counts. V gene TRBV24-1 combines with J gene TRBJ2-4; D might be TRBD1 (6 bases). Trimming shortened V by 9 bases and J by 5 bases, and 13 bases separated the two germline ends. This CDR3 contains 13 residues. Germline V gene lookup returns CDR1 KGHDR and CDR2 SFDVKD. The CDR3 here is CATSPGQQNIQYF. DNA of the CDR3: TGTGCCACCTCCCCCGGACAGCAAAACATTCAGTACTTC.

The chain has TRBV5-1 and TRBJ2-5, with D maybe TRBD2 (6 bases). Germline lookup yields CDR1 SGHRS and CDR2 YFSETQ. V gave up 0 bases and J gave up 4 bases, with 19 bases separating them. This CDR3 contains 17 residues. The CDR3 spells CASSLGSRRARVETQYF. In DNA, the CDR3 is TGCGCCAGCAGCTTGGGGTCACGGAGGGCCCGGGTAGAGACCCAGTACTTC.